These T cell receptor beta chains were read from a single sample in a study of blood T cell repertoires in COVID-19. Assay: immunoSEQ multiplex PCR; the TCRdb copy retains only in-frame clones and omits some. The profile shows approximately 110,000 clones, around 84% of them singletons. Sequencing input: peripheral blood. These receptors came from a human donor in a cohort sampled during active COVID-19. Both conserved end residues are part of each CDR3. D genes are given only for firm matches. Some rows mark clone size as missing; the rest say once, few, many or name a class of expanded clone.

TRBJ2-5,few,NA,TRBV7-2,14,TGTGCCAGCAGCTTGGGGGGGCCCCCAGAGACCCAGTACTTC,CASSLGGPPETQYF
TRBJ2-5,NA,TRBD2,TRBV7-9,17,TGTGCCAGCAGCCCAACTAGCGGGAGGGCCGAGAAAGAGACCCAGTACTTC,CASSPTSGRAEKETQYF
TRBJ2-2,NA,TRBD1,TRBV28,15,TGTGCCAGCAGTTTGGCTGGGACAGGGGCCGGGGAGCTGTTTTTT,CASSLAGTGAGELFF
TRBJ1-2,once,NA,TRBV11-1,13,TGTGCCAGCAGCTCGGGACAATTCTATGGCTACACCTTC,CASSSGQFYGYTF
TRBJ1-6,NA,NA,TRBV11-2,17,TGTGCCAGCAGCCGCATAGAGATGGGGCTCGAGAATTCACCCCTCCACTTT,CASSRIEMGLENSPLHF
TRBJ1-5,NA,TRBD1,TRBV2,14,TGTGCCAGCAGAATGGGACAGCCCAATCAGCCCCAGCATTTT,CASRMGQPNQPQHF
TRBJ2-1,NA,TRBD2,TRBV27,19,TGTGCCAGCAGTTTGGGACTAGCGGCTTCTTCCAGCTCCTACAATGAGCAGTTCTTC,CASSLGLAASSSSYNEQFF
TRBJ2-5,once,TRBD1,TRBV5-1,15,TGCGCCAGCAGCGGCGGGACAGGGGGTCAAGAGACCCAGTACTTC,CASSGGTGGQETQYF
TRBJ2-3,NA,NA,TRBV7-2,16,TGTGCCAGCAGCTTAAAGCTGGCGGGGGCGGGAGATACGCAGTATTTT,CASSLKLAGAGDTQYF
TRBJ1-1,NA,NA,TRBV24-1,13,TGTGCCACCAGTGATTTAGGTCGCCGAGGGGCTTTCTTT,CATSDLGRRGAFF
TRBJ2-2,NA,TRBD1,TRBV5-4,14,TGTGCCAGCAGCTTTGACAGGGTCACCGGGGAGCTGTTTTTT,CASSFDRVTGELFF
TRBJ2-4,NA,NA,TRBV3-1/TRBV3-2,13,TGTGCCAGCAGCCAAGGGGACTCAAACATTCAGTACTTC,CASSQGDSNIQYF
TRBJ2-3,once,TRBD2,TRBV4-1,15,TGCGCCAGCAGCCTAATGGCGGGAGACACAGATACGCAGTATTTT,CASSLMAGDTDTQYF
TRBJ1-1,many,NA,TRBV5-1,15,TGCGCCAGCAGCTTTTATGGCACCTCTAACACTGAAGCTTTCTTT,CASSFYGTSNTEAFF
TRBJ2-3,NA,NA,TRBV6-1,15,TGTGCCAGCAGTGACAGGGGTCCGAGCACAGATACGCAGTATTTT,CASSDRGPSTDTQYF
TRBJ2-3,once,NA,TRBV5-1,11,TGCGCCAGCACCCTCACAGATACGCAGTATTTT,CASTLTDTQYF
TRBJ1-1,NA,NA,TRBV28,18,TGTGCCAGCAGTATCCCCGCCGAATATATGGTCGGGTACGGTGAAGCTTTCTTT,CASSIPAEYMVGYGEAFF
TRBJ1-2,NA,TRBD1,TRBV18,16,TGTGCCAGCTCACCACCGGCCAGACAGGGACTAGATGGCTACACCTTC,CASSPPARQGLDGYTF
TRBJ1-2,NA,NA,TRBV7-9,14,TGTGCCAGCAGCGGCGGGGGCACAGGGAATGGCTACACCTTC,CASSGGGTGNGYTF
TRBJ2-7,NA,TRBD2,TRBV19,15,TGTGCCAGTAGTCTCGGCGGGGGGGGCCCCTACGAGCAGTACTTC,CASSLGGGGPYEQYF
TRBJ2-3,NA,TRBD2,TRBV5-1,14,TGCGCCAGCAAGACTAGCGGGAATGTGGATACGCAGTATTTT,CASKTSGNVDTQYF
TRBJ1-5,once,TRBD1,TRBV30,13,TGTGCCTGGACGGGACAGGGCAATCAGCCCCAGCATTTT,CAWTGQGNQPQHF
TRBJ1-5,NA,NA,TRBV6-6,14,TGTGCCAGCAGTTACCCGGAGGGGAATCAGCCCCAGCATTTT,CASSYPEGNQPQHF
TRBJ2-3,NA,TRBD1,TRBV6-2/TRBV6-3,16,TGTGCCAGCAGCCCTCGTGGACAGGGTAGCACAGATACGCAGTATTTT,CASSPRGQGSTDTQYF
TRBJ2-2,NA,NA,TRBV16,15,TGTGCCAGCAGCCACCGGGGGACCAACACCGGGGAGCTGTTTTTT,CASSHRGTNTGELFF
TRBJ2-2,once,NA,TRBV5-1,13,TGCGCCAGCAGCTTGATTGCGTCCGGGGAGCTGTTTTTT,CASSLIASGELFF
TRBJ1-2,NA,NA,TRBV20-1,15,TGCAGTGCTAGTCAGTCCGGGGGGACCTTCTATGGCTACACCTTC,CSASQSGGTFYGYTF
TRBJ1-4,once,NA,TRBV7-9,15,TGTGCCAGCAGCCCTAGGTTGTCGGAGGGGGAAAAACTGTTTTTT,CASSPRLSEGEKLFF
TRBJ1-1,NA,NA,TRBV6-5,13,TGTGCCAGCAGAACCGGGACAAATGTTGAAGCTTTCTTT,CASRTGTNVEAFF
TRBJ2-1,NA,TRBD2,TRBV25-1,15,TGTGCCAGCAGTGTGACTAGCGGGAGGGCCAATGAGCAGTTCTTC,CASSVTSGRANEQFF
TRBJ2-7,NA,TRBD2,TRBV7-2,14,TGTGCCAGCTCCGGGACTAGCGGTCCCTACGAGCAGTACTTC,CASSGTSGPYEQYF
TRBJ2-1,NA,TRBD1,TRBV7-3,16,TGTGCCAGCAGCTTAACCCCGGGACAGGGTTACAATGAGCAGTTCTTC,CASSLTPGQGYNEQFF
TRBJ1-5,NA,TRBD1,TRBV3-1/TRBV3-2,17,TGTGCCAGCAGCCAAACAGGGGGAACATATAGCAATCAGCCCCAGCATTTT,CASSQTGGTYSNQPQHF
TRBJ2-7,NA,NA,TRBV2,12,TGTGCCAGCAGTGAACGGTCCTACGAGCAGTACTTC,CASSERSYEQYF
TRBJ2-1,NA,NA,TRBV4-2,13,TGTGCCAGCAGCCAAGGCTCGAGGGGGGAGCAGTTCTTC,CASSQGSRGEQFF
TRBJ1-6,NA,NA,TRBV28,15,TGTGCCAGCAGTTTAGGGGCCCTAAAGGATTCACCCCTCCACTTT,CASSLGALKDSPLHF
TRBJ2-6,NA,NA,TRBV10-1,18,TGCGCCAGCAGTGAGGCAGGGCTAACCTCCTCTGGGGCCAACGTCCTGACTTTC,CASSEAGLTSSGANVLTF
TRBJ2-3,few,NA,TRBV27,15,TGTGCCAGCAGTTTGAAGGGGACACCGACCCGGGTGCAGTATTTT,CASSLKGTPTRVQYF
TRBJ2-4,NA,NA,TRBV5-1,14,TGCGCCAGCAGCTCCTCGCTCGGCAAAAACATTCAGTACTTC,CASSSSLGKNIQYF
TRBJ1-1,once,NA,TRBV10-3,18,TGTGCCATCAAAGATTCGGGCTGGGCGGGGGAGTCGAGCACTGAAGCTTTCTTT,CAIKDSGWAGESSTEAFF
TRBJ2-7,once,TRBD2,TRBV4-2,15,TGTGCCAGCAGCCAAGTACTAGCGGGCAAATACGAGCAGTACTTC,CASSQVLAGKYEQYF
TRBJ2-3,NA,NA,TRBV5-1,20,TGCGCCAGCAGCTTGGGTACCGGGAGATTAGAGGGGACTAGCACAGATACGCAGTATTTT,CASSLGTGRLEGTSTDTQYF
TRBJ2-7,NA,TRBD2,TRBV18,17,TGTGCCAGCTCAACCCTGTCCTCGAGCGGGGGAGTGGTCGAGCAGTACTTC,CASSTLSSSGGVVEQYF
TRBJ2-6,NA,TRBD1,TRBV7-8,17,TGTGCCAGCGGCAGGGACAGGTACAGCTCTGGGGCCAACGTCCTGACTTTC,CASGRDRYSSGANVLTF
TRBJ1-5,NA,NA,TRBV7-2,13,TGTGCCAGCAGCTTGGTCGGGGATCAGCCCCAGCATTTT,CASSLVGDQPQHF
TRBJ1-4,NA,NA,TRBV18,13,TGTGCCAGCTCAGCTTCCCTAAATGAAAAACTGTTTTTT,CASSASLNEKLFF
TRBJ2-1,NA,NA,TRBV5-1,12,TGCGCCAGCAGCGCCGTTAGCAATGAGCAGTTCTTC,CASSAVSNEQFF
TRBJ1-5,NA,NA,TRBV30,12,TGTGCCTCCGGAGGCCGCCATCAGCCCCAGCATTTT,CASGGRHQPQHF
TRBJ1-2,NA,TRBD1,TRBV28,19,TGTGCCAGCAGAGAAAACCCTCCGGACAGGGCCGCTACTAACTATGGCTACACCTTC,CASRENPPDRAATNYGYTF
TRBJ2-7,NA,NA,TRBV5-6,12,TGTGCCAGCAGCTTGTACACCTACGAGCAGTACTTC,CASSLYTYEQYF
TRBJ2-1,NA,TRBD1,TRBV30,15,TGTGCCTGGAGCTACTCAGGGGGCGGATGGGTCGAGCAGTTCTTC,CAWSYSGGGWVEQFF
TRBJ2-3,NA,TRBD1,TRBV19,14,TGTGCCAGTAGTATGGACAGGGGTGGGGATACGCAGTATTTT,CASSMDRGGDTQYF
TRBJ2-7,once,NA,TRBV21-1,16,TGTGCCAGCAGAAGCCCTATTCAGACAGGGGCCTTCGAGCAGTACTTC,CASRSPIQTGAFEQYF
TRBJ1-5,NA,NA,TRBV19,12,TGTGCCAGTAGTATAGTTAGTCAGCCCCAGCATTTT,CASSIVSQPQHF
TRBJ2-3,NA,NA,TRBV5-4,16,TGTGCCAGCAGCTTGTTTGCGGGGGCTAGCACAGATACGCAGTATTTT,CASSLFAGASTDTQYF
TRBJ2-7,few,TRBD1,TRBV10-3,15,TGTGCCATCAGTGAGCCGGGACAGGGATACTACGAGCAGTACTTC,CAISEPGQGYYEQYF
TRBJ1-1,NA,NA,TRBV5-1,14,TGCGCCAGCAGCTTGGACGGGGAGCTGGCAGAAGCTTTCTTT,CASSLDGELAEAFF
TRBJ2-2,NA,NA,TRBV10-3,14,TGTGCCACCCTCGGGATATCTAACACCGGGGAGCTGTTTTTT,CATLGISNTGELFF
TRBJ2-3,NA,TRBD2,TRBV27,15,TGTGCCAGCAGACTAGCGGGAGAGTCGGCAGATACGCAGTATTTT,CASRLAGESADTQYF